This entry lists 13 T cell receptor beta chains sequenced from one sample in a study of blood T cell repertoires in COVID-19. The repertoire was sequenced with immunoSEQ multiplex PCR; TCRdb's copy has only in-frame clones and lacks some. The profile covers under 500,000 clones, with around 91% appearing a single time and approximately 1.2% taken by the ten largest. The sequencing input was PBMCs or T cells enriched from blood (not recorded which). These receptors were collected from a man aged 25-40 years who had recovered from COVID-19.

This clone was recorded once. This chain connects TRBV7-2 to TRBJ2-1; 12 bases map to TRBD2. The CDR3 totals 15 residues. Germline CDR1 and CDR2: SGHTA and FQGNSA. Trimming at V came to 5 bases and at J to 4 bases, leaving 3 bases not matched to a gene. The CDR3 region is CASSTGLAGYNEQFF. The CDR3 DNA follows: TGTGCCAGCAGCACTGGACTAGCGGGATACAATGAGCAGTTCTTC.

V gene TRBV30 combines with J gene TRBJ1-2; 8 nucleotides match TRBD1. CDR3 size: 15 residues. V was pared by 0 bases and J by 5 bases, with 8 bases of the junction left unmatched. Per the germline V gene, CDR1 is GTSNPN and CDR2 is SVGIG (reference sequence). The CDR3 region is CAWSVRAGGNYGYTF. CDR3 DNA: TGTGCCTGGAGTGTACGGGCAGGGGGCAATTATGGCTACACCTTC.

The V and J genes are TRBV12-3 or TRBV12-4 and TRBJ2-2; D possibly corresponds to TRBD1 (6 bases). CDR3 length: 13 amino acids. V was cut by 6 bases and J by 6 bases, with 11 bases left in between. The CDR3 loop reads CASRAAGAGELFF. Here the CDR3 DNA reads TGTGCCAGCAGGGCCGCAGGGGCCGGGGAGCTGTTTTTT.

The rearrangement links TRBV5-1 to TRBJ1-2; TRBD1 is a possible D gene (6 bases). Trimming cost V 0 bases and J 7 bases, with 13 bases left between them. The CDR3 has 14 amino acids. CDR1 is SGHRS, CDR2 YFSETQ, per germline. In nucleotides, the CDR3 is TGCGCCAGCAGCTTGGTGTCACAGGGTAGTGGCTACACCTTC. Protein product: CASSLVSQGSGYTF.

CDR3 coding DNA: TGTGCCAGCAGCTCGATTCCGGGACAGGTTGCAACTAATGAAAAACTGTTTTTT. Its translation: CASSSIPGQVATNEKLFF. V is TRBV7-9 and J is TRBJ1-4; 8 nucleotides line up with TRBD1. This CDR3 contains 18 residues. V was pared by 4 bases and J by 0 bases, with 10 bases of the junction left unmatched. Germline V gene sequence: CDR1 SEHNR, CDR2 FQNEAQ (reference sequence).

The rearrangement links TRBV28 to TRBJ2-1, with TRBD2 matching over 7 bases. The CDR3 runs 16 residues. With V trimmed by 3 bases and J by 9 bases, 14 bases remained unmatched. Looked up from germline, CDR1 is MDHEN and CDR2 is SYDVKM. CDR3 region: CASSFQSRLAPGEQFF. The CDR3 bases are TGTGCCAGCAGTTTTCAAAGCCGACTAGCACCCGGTGAGCAGTTCTTC. Combining the CDR3 with reference TRBV28 and TRBJ2-1 gives the whole variable domain DVKVTQSSRYLVKRTGEKVFLECVQDMDHENMFWYRQDPGLGLRLIYFSYDVKMKEKGDIPEGYSVSREKKERFSLILESASTNQTSMYLCASSFQSRLAPGEQFFGPGTRLTVL.

CDR3 sequence: CASSLRGGDETQYF. DNA of the CDR3: TGTGCCAGCAGCCTTAGGGGGGGAGACGAGACCCAGTACTTC. The gene calls are TRBV7-9 and TRBJ2-5; possible D gene TRBD2, 7 bases. Germline CDR1 and CDR2: SEHNR and FQNEAQ (reference sequence). The CDR3 loop spans 14 amino acids. V was clipped by 5 bases and J by 5 bases, with 15 bases between them.

The chain employs TRBV19 and TRBJ2-2, with 12 bases fitting TRBD1. Looked up from germline, CDR1 is LNHDA and CDR2 is SQIVND (reference sequence). Germline trimming cut 5 bases from V and 4 bases from J; bases unmatched to any gene: 5. This CDR3 has 16 residues. The CDR3 DNA sequence: TGTGCCAGTAGTTTGGGACAGGGGGCTCGCACCGGGGAGCTGTTTTTT. It specifies CASSLGQGARTGELFF.

The chain has TRBV6-5 and TRBJ2-7; possibly TRBD2 for D (6 bases). V was cut by 8 bases and J by 6 bases, with 17 bases left in between. This CDR3 is 13 amino acids long. Per germline, CDR1 MNHEY and CDR2 SVGAGI. This chain's CDR3 is CASAWTGGGEQYF. CDR3 nucleotides: TGTGCCAGCGCCTGGACCGGGGGTGGCGAGCAGTACTTC.

In its sample, this clone was seen a few times. This chain links TRBV19 with TRBJ1-1; D might be TRBD1 (6 bases). The CDR3 extends over 14 amino acids. Germline CDR1 is LNHDA and CDR2 is SQIVND (reference sequence). Trimming removed 5 bases at V and 1 base at J, with 11 bases between. This chain's CDR3 is CASSPGTPNTEAFF. CDR3 coding DNA: TGTGCCAGTAGTCCCGGGACACCGAACACTGAAGCTTTCTTT.

The chain recombines TRBV7-8 with TRBJ1-3, with a tentative D call TRBD1 (5 bases). V dropped 7 bases and J dropped 0 bases, with 16 bases sitting between them. Per germline, CDR1 SGHVS and CDR2 FQNEAQ. The CDR3 is 16 amino acids. This CDR3 is CASKLQVSSSGNTIYF. DNA of the CDR3: TGTGCCAGCAAATTACAGGTCTCAAGCTCTGGAAACACCATATATTTT. Combining the CDR3 with reference TRBV7-8 and TRBJ1-3 gives the whole variable domain GAGVSQSPRYKVAKRGQDVALRCDPISGHVSLFWYQQALGQGPEFLTYFQNEAQLDKSGLPSDRFFAERPEGSVSTLKIQRTQQEDSAVYLCASKLQVSSSGNTIYFGEGSWLTVV.

The gene calls are TRBV19 and TRBJ2-3; D uncertain. CDR3 length equals 13 residues. Germline V gene sequence: CDR1 LNHDA, CDR2 SQIVND (reference sequence). Trimming took 7 bases from V and 0 from J, leaving 8 bases between them. The chain's CDR3 is CASKERSTDTQYF. DNA of the CDR3: TGTGCCAGTAAGGAGCGAAGCACAGATACGCAGTATTTT.

The rearrangement uses TRBV27 and TRBJ1-2; D remains unclear. Germline V gene data show CDR1 as MNHEY and CDR2 as SMNVEV (reference sequence). There are 14 residues in the CDR3. The V end lost 2 bases, the J end lost 4 bases, and 11 bases lay between the germline ends. Written as DNA, the CDR3 is TGTGCCAGCAGTTTAGGGTCAGGTGTCTATGGCTACACCTTC. Protein product: CASSLGSGVYGYTF.